This section outlines one T cell receptor (beta chain) sequence together with its context. Recruitment covered about 26 US areas and drew participants whose ages spanned roughly 18 to 89 years. Clinical history reported by participants formed the basis on which cohorts were assigned. Either two negative PCRs, clearance, or symptom resolution qualified Cohort 3 donors as recovered. The assay was immunoSEQ multiplex PCR, and TCRdb's table has in-frame clones only and misses some. The sample carries over 250,000 clones, 80% to 90% recorded once. The sample originates from a study of blood T cell repertoires in COVID-19. Study-level information: From the United States, Italy and Spain came samples of acute and convalescent COVID-19.

This CDR3 has 13 amino acids. V gave up 3 bases and J gave up 4 bases, with 9 bases separating them. This sequence was found in a young woman who had recovered from COVID-19. Sequencing input: PBMCs or T cells enriched from blood (not recorded which). The chain uses TRBV12-3 or TRBV12-4 and TRBJ1-1, with D uncertain. CDR3: CASSFEGSTEAFF. In nucleotides, the CDR3 is TGTGCCAGCAGTTTCGAGGGATCCACTGAAGCTTTCTTT.